This T cell receptor (beta chain) was profiled in a study of blood T cell repertoires in COVID-19. Trimming shortened V by 2 bases and J by 0 bases, and 17 bases separated the two germline ends. There are 17 residues in the CDR3. The germline gives CDR1 SGHRS, CDR2 YFSETQ. Assay used: immunoSEQ multiplex PCR; TCRdb lists only in-frame clones, some missing. The table includes 120,000 or so clones, around 88% detected once. The genes are TRBV5-1 and TRBJ1-1; D may be TRBD1 (6 bases). The sample comprised peripheral blood. This clonotype was obtained from an elderly man with active or convalescent COVID-19. CDR3 nucleotide sequence: TGCGCCAGCAGCTTTTTTCCAATCAGGGGCATGAACACTGAAGCTTTCTTT. The encoded protein is CASSFFPIRGMNTEAFF.